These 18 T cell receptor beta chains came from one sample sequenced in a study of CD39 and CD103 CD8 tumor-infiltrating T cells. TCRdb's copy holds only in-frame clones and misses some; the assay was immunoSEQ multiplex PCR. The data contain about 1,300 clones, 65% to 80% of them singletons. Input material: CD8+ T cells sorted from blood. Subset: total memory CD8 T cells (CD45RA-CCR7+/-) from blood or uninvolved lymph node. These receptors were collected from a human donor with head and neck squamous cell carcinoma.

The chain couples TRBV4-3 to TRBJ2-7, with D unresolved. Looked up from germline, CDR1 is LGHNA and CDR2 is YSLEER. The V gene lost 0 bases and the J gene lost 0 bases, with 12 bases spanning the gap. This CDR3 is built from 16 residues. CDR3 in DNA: TGCGCCAGCAGCCAAGATCGCGGCCCCTACTCCTACGAGCAGTACTTC. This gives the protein CASSQDRGPYSYEQYF.

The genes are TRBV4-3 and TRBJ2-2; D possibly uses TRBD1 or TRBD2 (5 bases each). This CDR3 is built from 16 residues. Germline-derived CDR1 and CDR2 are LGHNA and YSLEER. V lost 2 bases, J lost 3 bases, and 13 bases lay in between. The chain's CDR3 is CASSQLGTVDTGELFF. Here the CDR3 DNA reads TGCGCCAGCAGCCAACTAGGGACCGTGGACACCGGGGAGCTGTTTTTT.

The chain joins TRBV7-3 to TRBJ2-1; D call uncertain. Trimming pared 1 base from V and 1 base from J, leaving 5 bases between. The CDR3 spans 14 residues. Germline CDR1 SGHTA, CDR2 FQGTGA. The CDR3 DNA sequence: TGTGCCAGCAGCTTAAGAGGTTCCTACAATGAGCAGTTCTTC. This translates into CASSLRGSYNEQFF.

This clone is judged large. The DNA of the CDR3 is TGTGCCAGCAGTGACCAGGGGGGGAGCACAGATACGCAGTATTTT. Translation gives CASSDQGGSTDTQYF. The genes are TRBV6-4 and TRBJ2-3; D tentatively fits TRBD1 or TRBD2 (7 bases each). V dropped 2 bases and J dropped 0 bases, with 9 bases sitting between them. Germline V gives CDR1 MRHNA, CDR2 SNTAGT. This CDR3 spans 15 amino acids.

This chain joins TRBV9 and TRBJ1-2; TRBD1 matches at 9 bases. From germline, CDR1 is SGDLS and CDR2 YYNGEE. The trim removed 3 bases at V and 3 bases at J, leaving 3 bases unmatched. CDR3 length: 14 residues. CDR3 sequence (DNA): TGTGCCAGCAGCGCCGGACAGGGGTACTATGGCTACACCTTC. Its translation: CASSAGQGYYGYTF.

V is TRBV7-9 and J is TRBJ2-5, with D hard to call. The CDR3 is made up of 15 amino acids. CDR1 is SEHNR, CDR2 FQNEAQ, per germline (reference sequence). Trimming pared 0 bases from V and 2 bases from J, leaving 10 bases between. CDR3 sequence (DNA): TGTGCCAGCAGCTTAGCAACATTTCAACAAGAGACCCAGTACTTC. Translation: CASSLATFQQETQYF.

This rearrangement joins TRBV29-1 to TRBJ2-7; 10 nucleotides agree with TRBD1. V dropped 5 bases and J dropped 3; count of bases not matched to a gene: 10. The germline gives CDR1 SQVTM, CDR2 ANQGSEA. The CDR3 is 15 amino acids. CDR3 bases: TGCAGCGTTTCGACAGGGGGCGCGGGAGTCTACGAGCAGTACTTC. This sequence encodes CSVSTGGAGVYEQYF.

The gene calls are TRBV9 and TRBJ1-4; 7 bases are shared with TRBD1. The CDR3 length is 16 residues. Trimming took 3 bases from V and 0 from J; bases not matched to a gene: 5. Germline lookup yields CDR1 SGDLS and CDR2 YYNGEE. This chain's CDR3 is CASSAGTAATNEKLFF. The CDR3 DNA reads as TGTGCCAGCAGCGCAGGGACAGCTGCAACTAATGAAAAACTGTTTTTT. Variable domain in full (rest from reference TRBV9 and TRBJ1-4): DSGVTQTPKHLITATGQRVTLRCSPRSGDLSVYWYQQSLDQGLQFLIQYYNGEERAKGNILERFSAQQFPDLHSELNLSSLELGDSALYFCASSAGTAATNEKLFFGSGTQLSVL.

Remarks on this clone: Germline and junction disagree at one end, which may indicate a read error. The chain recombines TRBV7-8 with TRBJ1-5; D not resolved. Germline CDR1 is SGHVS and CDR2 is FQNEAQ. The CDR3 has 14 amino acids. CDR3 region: CASSLAVGYQPQHF. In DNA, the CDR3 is TGTGCCAGCAGCCTAGCCGTGGGTTATCAGCCCCAGCATTTT.

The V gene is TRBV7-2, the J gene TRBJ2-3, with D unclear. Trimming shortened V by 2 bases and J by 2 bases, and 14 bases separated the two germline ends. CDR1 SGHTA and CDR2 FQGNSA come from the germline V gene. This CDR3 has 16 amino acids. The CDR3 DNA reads TGTGCCAGCAGCTTATCGGTGAACAGATACACAGATACGCAGTATTTT. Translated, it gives CASSLSVNRYTDTQYF.

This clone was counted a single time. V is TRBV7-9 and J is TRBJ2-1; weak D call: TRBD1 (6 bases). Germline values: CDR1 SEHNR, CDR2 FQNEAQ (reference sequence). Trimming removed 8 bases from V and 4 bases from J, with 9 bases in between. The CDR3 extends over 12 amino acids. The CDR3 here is CASDQGYNEQFF. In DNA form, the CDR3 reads TGTGCCAGCGACCAGGGGTACAATGAGCAGTTCTTC.

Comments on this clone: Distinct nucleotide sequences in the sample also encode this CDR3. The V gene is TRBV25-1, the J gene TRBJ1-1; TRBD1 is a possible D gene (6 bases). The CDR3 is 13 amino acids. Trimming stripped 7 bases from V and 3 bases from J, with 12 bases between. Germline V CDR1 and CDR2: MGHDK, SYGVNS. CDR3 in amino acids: CASKRGGDTEAFF. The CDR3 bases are TGTGCCAGCAAAAGGGGGGGGGACACTGAAGCTTTCTTT.

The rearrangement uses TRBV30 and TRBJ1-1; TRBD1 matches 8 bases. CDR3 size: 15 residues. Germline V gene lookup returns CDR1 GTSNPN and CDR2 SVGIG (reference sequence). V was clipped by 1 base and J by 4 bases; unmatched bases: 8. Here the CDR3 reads CAWSEAGGSRTEAFF. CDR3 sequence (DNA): TGTGCCTGGAGTGAGGCAGGGGGCTCTCGCACTGAAGCTTTCTTT.

CDR3 nucleotides: TGTGCCAGCAGAGTAAGGGGGGATGAGCAGTTCTTC. The encoded protein is CASRVRGDEQFF. The chain joins TRBV5-4 to TRBJ2-1; D is perhaps TRBD1 or TRBD2 (6 bases each). V dropped 5 bases and J dropped 8 bases, with 11 bases sitting between them. From germline, CDR1 is SGHNT and CDR2 YYREEE (reference sequence). This CDR3 comprises 12 residues.

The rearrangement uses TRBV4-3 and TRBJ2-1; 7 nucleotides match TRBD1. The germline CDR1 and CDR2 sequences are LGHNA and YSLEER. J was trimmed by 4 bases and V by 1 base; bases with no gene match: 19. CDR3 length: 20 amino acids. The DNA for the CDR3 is TGCGCCAGCAGCCAAGGGAATCTGGGGGTCGTACAGGGGTCTTACAATGAGCAGTTCTTC. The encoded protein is CASSQGNLGVVQGSYNEQFF.

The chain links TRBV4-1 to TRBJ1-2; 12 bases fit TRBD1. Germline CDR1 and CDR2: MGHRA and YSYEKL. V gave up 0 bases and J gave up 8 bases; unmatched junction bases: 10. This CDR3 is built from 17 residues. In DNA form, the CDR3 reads TGCGCCAGCAGCCAAGATCTAGGGACAGGGGGCGCAGGAGGCTACACCTTC. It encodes CASSQDLGTGGAGGYTF.

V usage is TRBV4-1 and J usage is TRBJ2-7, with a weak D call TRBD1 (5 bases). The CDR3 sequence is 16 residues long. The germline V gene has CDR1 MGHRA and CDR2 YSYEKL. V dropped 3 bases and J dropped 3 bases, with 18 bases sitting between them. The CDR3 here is CASSHLSGQRNYEQYF. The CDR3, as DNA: TGCGCCAGCAGCCATCTATCAGGACAACGCAACTACGAGCAGTACTTC.

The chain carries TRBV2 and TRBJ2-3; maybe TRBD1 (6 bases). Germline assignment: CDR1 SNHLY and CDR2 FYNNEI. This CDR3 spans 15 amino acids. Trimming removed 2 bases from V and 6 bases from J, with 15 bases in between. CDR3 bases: TGTGCCAGCAGTGAAATTTGGCAGGGGAAGGATACGCAGTATTTT. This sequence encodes CASSEIWQGKDTQYF.